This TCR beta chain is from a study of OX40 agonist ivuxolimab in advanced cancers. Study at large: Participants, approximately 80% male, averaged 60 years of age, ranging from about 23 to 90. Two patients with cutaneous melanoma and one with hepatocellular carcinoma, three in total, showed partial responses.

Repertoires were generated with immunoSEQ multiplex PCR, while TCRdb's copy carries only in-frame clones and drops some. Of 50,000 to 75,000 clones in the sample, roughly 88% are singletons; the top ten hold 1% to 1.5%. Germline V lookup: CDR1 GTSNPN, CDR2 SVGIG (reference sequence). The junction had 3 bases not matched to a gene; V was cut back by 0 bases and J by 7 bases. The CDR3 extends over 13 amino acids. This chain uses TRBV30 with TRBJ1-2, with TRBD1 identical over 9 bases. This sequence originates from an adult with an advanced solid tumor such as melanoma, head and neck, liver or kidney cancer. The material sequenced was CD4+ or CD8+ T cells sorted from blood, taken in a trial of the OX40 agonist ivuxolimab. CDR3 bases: TGTGCCTGGAGTGTAGACAGGGGGGGTGGCTACACCTTC. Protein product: CAWSVDRGGGYTF.